This TCR beta chain came from a study of cytomegalovirus exposure and HLA in healthy donors. Study observations and caveats: A later analysis found TCR association rates differed by HLA locus, highest for DRB1 and lowest for HLA-C. As a later analysis showed, a missense DCLRE1C variant was linked to trimming of TCR beta V- and J-genes. More clonal expansion characterized HLA-associated TCR beta chains than equally common others in a later analysis. HLA alleles were associated with 15,000 to 20,000 TCR beta sequences in a later analysis at 0.05 false discovery rate.

The PCR ran on 60 Vbeta and 13 Jbeta primers. Sequenced by immunoSEQ multiplex PCR; TCRdb stores in-frame clones only, minus some. The sample consists of about 130,000 clones, approximately 80% of them appearing once. CDR3 length: 15 amino acids. Germline assignment: CDR1 LNHDA and CDR2 SQIVND (reference sequence). V gave up 6 bases and J gave up 5 bases; unmatched junction bases: 9. As for this clone: What it binds is unknown.

The specimen was PBMCs. The receptor's source is a middle-aged man in good health and CMV-seronegative. This chain links TRBV19 with TRBJ1-5; 8 bases are shared with TRBD1. For the CDR3, the DNA is TGTGCCAGTAGGCGAGGACAGGGCCTATATCAGCCCCAGCATTTT. It yields the protein CASRRGQGLYQPQHF.